This entry lists 4 T cell receptor beta chains sequenced from one sample in a study of T cell responses to AZD1222 COVID-19 vaccine. Profiling relied on immunoSEQ multiplex PCR, and the TCRdb table lists in-frame clones only, not all of them. The sample consists of about 130,000 clones, 93% of them appearing once. The sequences come from peripheral blood, collected on day 0 of AZD1222 vaccination. These receptors came from an adult in good health.

This chain joins TRBV2 and TRBJ1-2, with D uncertain. The V gene's germline CDR1 is SNHLY and CDR2 FYNNEI. The CDR3 is 14 residues long. Trimming shortened V by 3 bases and J by 2 bases, and 10 bases separated the two germline ends. The CDR3 spells CASSEPASNYGYTF. Here the CDR3 DNA reads TGTGCCAGCAGTGAGCCAGCATCAAACTATGGCTACACCTTC.

The chain uses TRBV15 and TRBJ1-3; D gene ambiguous. Trimming left V 1 base short and J 0 bases short, with 4 bases between. The CDR3 covers 14 residues. Germline V gene data show CDR1 as LNHNV and CDR2 as YYDKDF (reference sequence). The CDR3 bases are TGTGCCACCAGCAGAGGGGGCTCTGGAAACACCATATATTTT. Encoded protein: CATSRGGSGNTIYF.

The V call is TRBV7-9, the J call TRBJ2-1; D may be TRBD1 (6 bases). CDR3 length: 17 amino acids. The V gene lost 2 bases and the J gene lost 7 bases, with 21 bases spanning the gap. CDR1 is SEHNR and CDR2 is FQNEAQ in the germline V gene (reference sequence). In DNA, the CDR3 is TGTGCCAGCAGCTTATCCGAGGTGAGAGGGGGTTTGAATGAGCAGTTCTTC. Its translation is CASSLSEVRGGLNEQFF.

CDR3 amino acids: CASTWIADTNTGELFF. CDR3 in DNA: TGTGCCAGCACCTGGATAGCGGACACGAACACCGGGGAGCTGTTTTTT. This chain uses TRBV7-8 with TRBJ2-2, with TRBD2 as a possible D gene (6 bases). Trimming removed 7 bases from V and 0 bases from J, with 15 bases in between. CDR1 is SGHVS and CDR2 is FQNEAQ in the germline V gene. This CDR3 is 16 amino acids long.